This record covers a single T cell receptor beta chain. Its antigen remains unknown. Germline assignment: CDR1 SGHTA and CDR2 FQGNSA. This CDR3 spans 17 amino acids. V lost 7 bases and J lost 5; bases outside the gene matches: 9. TCRdb reprocessed the reads with MiXCR, giving one entry per CDR3 protein. Among some 500,000 distinct CDR3 sequences listed, 40% were seen once. These data are taken from a study of T cell repertoires in cytomegalovirus infection. Looking at the study overall: CMV epitopes that were recently identified and HLA-C-restricted were used alongside well-studied HLA-B-restricted ones. The study's findings and limits: The study found HLA-C-restricted CMV-specific TCR beta clonotypes dominating the ex vivo response.

The receptor was derived from a human donor in good health (CMV status not recorded). Some clones in this sample may be carry-over from other donors' samples. The V gene is TRBV7-2, the J gene TRBJ2-2, with 14 bases lining up with TRBD2. The sample in question was cultured PBMCs, obtained from culture after CMV antigen stimulation. The CDR3 DNA is TGTGCCAGCACCCCGCCGGGACTAGCGGGGGTTACCGGGGAGCTGTTTTTT. It is translated as CASTPPGLAGVTGELFF.